This T cell receptor beta chain was captured in a study of T cell repertoires in ileal Crohn's disease. Looked up from germline, CDR1 is GTSNPN and CDR2 is SVGIG (reference sequence). Trimming removed 1 base at V and 2 bases at J, with 9 bases between. The CDR3 covers 14 residues. The table came from immunoSEQ multiplex PCR; TCRdb's copy has only in-frame clones and leaves some out. Here the sample spans 350 to 450 clones, 95% to 98% being singletons. The chain combines TRBV30 with TRBJ1-5; a weak D match, TRBD1 (6 bases). The source material was ileal tissue. The source of this sequence is an adult with Crohn's disease. The CDR3 DNA is TGTGCCTGGAGTGAGAGACAGGGCAATCAGCCCCAGCATTTT. This sequence encodes CAWSERQGNQPQHF.